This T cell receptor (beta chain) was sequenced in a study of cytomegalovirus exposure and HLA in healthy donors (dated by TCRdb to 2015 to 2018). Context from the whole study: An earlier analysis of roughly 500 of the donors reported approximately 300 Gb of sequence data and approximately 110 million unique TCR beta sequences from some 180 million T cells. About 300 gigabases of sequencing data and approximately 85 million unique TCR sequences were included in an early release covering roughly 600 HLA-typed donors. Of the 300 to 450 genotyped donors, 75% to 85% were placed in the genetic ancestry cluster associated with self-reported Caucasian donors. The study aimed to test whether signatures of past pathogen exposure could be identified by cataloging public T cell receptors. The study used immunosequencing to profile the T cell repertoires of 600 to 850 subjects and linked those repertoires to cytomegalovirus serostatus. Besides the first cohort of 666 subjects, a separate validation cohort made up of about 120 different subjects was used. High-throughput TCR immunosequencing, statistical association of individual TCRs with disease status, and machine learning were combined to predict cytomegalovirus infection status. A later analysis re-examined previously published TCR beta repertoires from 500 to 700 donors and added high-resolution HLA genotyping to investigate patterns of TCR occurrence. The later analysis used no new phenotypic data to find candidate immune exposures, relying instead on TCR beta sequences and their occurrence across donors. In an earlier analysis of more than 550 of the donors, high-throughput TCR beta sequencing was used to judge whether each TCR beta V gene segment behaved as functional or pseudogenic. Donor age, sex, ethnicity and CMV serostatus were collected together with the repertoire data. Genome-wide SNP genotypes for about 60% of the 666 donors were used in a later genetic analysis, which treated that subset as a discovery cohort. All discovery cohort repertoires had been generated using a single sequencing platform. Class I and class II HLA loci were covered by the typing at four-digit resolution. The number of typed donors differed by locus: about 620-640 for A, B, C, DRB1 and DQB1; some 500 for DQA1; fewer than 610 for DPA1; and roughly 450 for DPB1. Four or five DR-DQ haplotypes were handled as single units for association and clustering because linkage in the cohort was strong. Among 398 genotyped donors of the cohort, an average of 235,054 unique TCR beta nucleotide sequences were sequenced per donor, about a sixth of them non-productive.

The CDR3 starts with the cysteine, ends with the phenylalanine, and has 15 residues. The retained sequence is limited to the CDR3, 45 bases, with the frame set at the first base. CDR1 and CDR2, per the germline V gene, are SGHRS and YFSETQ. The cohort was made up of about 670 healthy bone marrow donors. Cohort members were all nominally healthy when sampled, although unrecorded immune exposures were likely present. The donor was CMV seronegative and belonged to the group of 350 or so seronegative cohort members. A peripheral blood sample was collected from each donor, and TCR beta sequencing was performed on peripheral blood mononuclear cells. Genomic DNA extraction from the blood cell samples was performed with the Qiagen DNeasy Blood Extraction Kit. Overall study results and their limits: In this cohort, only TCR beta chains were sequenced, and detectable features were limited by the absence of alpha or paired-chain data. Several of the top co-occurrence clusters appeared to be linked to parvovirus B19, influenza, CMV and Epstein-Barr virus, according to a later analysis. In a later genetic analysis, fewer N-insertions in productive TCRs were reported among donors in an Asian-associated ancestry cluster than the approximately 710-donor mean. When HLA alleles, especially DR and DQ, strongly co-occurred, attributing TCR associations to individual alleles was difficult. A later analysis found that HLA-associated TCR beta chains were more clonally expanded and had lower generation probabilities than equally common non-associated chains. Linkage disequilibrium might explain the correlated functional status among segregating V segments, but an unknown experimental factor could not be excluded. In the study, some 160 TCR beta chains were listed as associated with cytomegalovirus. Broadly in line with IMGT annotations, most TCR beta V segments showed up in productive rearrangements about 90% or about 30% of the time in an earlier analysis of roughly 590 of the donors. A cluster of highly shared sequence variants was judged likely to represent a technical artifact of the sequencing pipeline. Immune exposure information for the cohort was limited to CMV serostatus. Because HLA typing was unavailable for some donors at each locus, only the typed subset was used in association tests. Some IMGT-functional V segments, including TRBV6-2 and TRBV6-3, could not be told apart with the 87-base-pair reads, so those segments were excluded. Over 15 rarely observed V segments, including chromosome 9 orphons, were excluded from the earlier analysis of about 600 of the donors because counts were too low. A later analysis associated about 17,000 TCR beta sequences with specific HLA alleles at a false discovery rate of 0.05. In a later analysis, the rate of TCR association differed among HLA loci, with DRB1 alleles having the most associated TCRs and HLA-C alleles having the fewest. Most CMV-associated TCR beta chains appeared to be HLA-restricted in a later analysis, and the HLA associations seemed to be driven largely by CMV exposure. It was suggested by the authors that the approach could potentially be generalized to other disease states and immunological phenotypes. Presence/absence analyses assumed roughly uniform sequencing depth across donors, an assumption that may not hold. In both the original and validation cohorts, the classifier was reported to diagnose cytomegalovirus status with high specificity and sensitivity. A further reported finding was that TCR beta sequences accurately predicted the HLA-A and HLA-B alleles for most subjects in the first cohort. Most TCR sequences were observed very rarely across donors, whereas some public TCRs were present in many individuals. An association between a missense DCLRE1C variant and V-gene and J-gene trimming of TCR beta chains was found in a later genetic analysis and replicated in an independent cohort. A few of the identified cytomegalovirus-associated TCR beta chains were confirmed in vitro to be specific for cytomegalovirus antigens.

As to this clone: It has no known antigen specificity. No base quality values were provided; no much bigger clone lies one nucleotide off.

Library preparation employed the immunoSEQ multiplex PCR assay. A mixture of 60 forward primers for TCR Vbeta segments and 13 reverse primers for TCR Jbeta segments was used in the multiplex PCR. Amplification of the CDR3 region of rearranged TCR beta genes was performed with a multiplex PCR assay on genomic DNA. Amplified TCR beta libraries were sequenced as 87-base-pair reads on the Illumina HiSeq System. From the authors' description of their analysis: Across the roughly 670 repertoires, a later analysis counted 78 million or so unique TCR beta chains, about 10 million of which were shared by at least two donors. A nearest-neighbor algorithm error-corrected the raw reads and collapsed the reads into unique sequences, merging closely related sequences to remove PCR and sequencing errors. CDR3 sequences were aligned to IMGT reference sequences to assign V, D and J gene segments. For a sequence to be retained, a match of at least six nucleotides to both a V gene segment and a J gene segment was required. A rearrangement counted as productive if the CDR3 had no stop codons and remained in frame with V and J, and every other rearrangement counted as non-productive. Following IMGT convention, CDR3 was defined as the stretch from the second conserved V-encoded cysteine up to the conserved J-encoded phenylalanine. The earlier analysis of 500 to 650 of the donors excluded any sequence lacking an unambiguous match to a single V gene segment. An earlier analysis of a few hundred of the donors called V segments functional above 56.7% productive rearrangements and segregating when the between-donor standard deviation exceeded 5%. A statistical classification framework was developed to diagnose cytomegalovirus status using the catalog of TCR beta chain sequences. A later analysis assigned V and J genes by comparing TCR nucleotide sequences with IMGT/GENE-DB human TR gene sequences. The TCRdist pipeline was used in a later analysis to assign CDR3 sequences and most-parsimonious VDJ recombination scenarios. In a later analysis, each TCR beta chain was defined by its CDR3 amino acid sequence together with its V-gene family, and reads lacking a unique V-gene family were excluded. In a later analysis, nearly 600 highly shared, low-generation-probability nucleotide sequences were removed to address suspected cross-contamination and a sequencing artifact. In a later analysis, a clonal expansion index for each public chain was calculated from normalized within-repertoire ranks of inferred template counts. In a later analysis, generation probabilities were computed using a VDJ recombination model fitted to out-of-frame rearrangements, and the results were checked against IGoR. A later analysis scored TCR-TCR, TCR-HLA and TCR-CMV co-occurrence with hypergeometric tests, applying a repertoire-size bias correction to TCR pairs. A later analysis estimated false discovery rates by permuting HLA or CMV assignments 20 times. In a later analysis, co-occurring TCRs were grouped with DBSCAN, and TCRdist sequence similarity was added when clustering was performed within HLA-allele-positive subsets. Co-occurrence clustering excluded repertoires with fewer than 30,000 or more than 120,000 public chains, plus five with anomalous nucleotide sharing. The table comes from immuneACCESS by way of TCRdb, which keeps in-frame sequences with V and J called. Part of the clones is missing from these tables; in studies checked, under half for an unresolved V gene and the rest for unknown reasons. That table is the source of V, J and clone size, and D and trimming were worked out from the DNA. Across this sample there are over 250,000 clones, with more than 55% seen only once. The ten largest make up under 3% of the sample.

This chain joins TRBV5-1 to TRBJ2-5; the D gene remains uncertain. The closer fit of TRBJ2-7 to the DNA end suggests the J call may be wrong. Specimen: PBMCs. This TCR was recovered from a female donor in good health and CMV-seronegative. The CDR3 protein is CASSLDKTVSYEQYF. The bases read TGCGCCAGCAGCTTGGACAAGACTGTTTCCTACGAGCAGTACTTC.